This is a list of T cell receptor beta chains from one sample in a study of spatial heterogeneity in lung cancer. Via MiXCR, TCRdb re-called the 5' RACE reads, giving one row per CDR3 protein. The sample shows tens of thousands of distinct CDR3 sequences, 6.5% to 9.5% of them seen only once. Sequenced here: PBMCs, sampled at surgery. The receptors were gathered from a male donor with early-stage non-small cell lung cancer. CDR3s include the opening cysteine and the closing phenylalanine or tryptophan. D genes are given only for firm matches. Rows may omit the clone size; those that give it use once, few, many or a size class.

d_call clone_size j_call v_call cdr3_aa cdr3_nt
. . TRBJ2-5 TRBV2 CASSEAWGETQYF TGTGCCAGCAGTGAAGCCTGGGGAGAGACCCAGTACTTC
TRBD1 many TRBJ2-2 TRBV29-1 CSGQQGVNTGELFF TGCAGCGGCCAACAGGGGGTGAACACCGGGGAGCTGTTTTTT
. few TRBJ1-1 TRBV6-5 CASGDTMNTEAFF TGTGCCAGCGGGGACACCATGAACACTGAAGCTTTCTTT
. many TRBJ2-2 TRBV10-3 CAISGIPSTGELFF TGTGCCATCAGTGGAATTCCGTCCACCGGGGAGCTGTTTTTT
TRBD1 many TRBJ2-2 TRBV12-3/TRBV12-4 CASSQDRGLTGELFF TGTGCCAGCAGCCAGGACAGGGGGCTCACCGGGGAGCTGTTTTTT
TRBD1 medium-sized TRBJ1-5 TRBV9 CASSYGQGGNQPQHF TGTGCCAGCAGCTATGGACAGGGCGGCAATCAGCCCCAGCATTTT
. . TRBJ2-1 TRBV27 CASQARTVPYNEQFF TGTGCCAGCCAAGCAAGAACCGTCCCCTACAATGAGCAGTTCTTC
. many TRBJ2-5 TRBV24-1 CATSVPGGETQYF TGTGCCACCAGTGTCCCCGGGGGAGAGACCCAGTACTTC
. . TRBJ2-1 TRBV7-2 CASSARQATAYNEQFF TGTGCCAGCAGCGCTCGACAGGCCACCGCCTACAATGAGCAGTTCTTC
. . TRBJ1-1 TRBV18 CASSRPGSMNTEAFF TGTGCCAGCTCACGCCCGGGTTCGATGAACACTGAAGCTTTCTTT
. many TRBJ2-1 TRBV4-3 CASSQDTGAYNEQFF TGCGCCAGCAGCCAAGATACGGGTGCCTACAATGAGCAGTTCTTC
TRBD1 few TRBJ2-1 TRBV10-3 CAISESWGTDSYNEQFF TGTGCCATCAGTGAGTCGTGGGGGACAGATTCCTACAATGAGCAGTTCTTC
. . TRBJ2-3 TRBV27 CASTTPSGTDTQYF TGTGCCAGCACCACCCCCAGTGGCACAGATACGCAGTATTTT
. many TRBJ1-4 TRBV29-1 CSVTPDLRGEKLFF TGCAGCGTTACTCCGGACCTTAGAGGGGAAAAACTGTTTTTT
TRBD2 . TRBJ2-3 TRBV4-1 CASSSQTTSVPPDTQYF TGCGCCAGCAGCTCCCAAACTACTAGCGTACCTCCGGATACGCAGTATTTT
TRBD2 many TRBJ2-1 TRBV3-1 CASSRNSGIGNYNEQFF TGTGCCAGCAGCCGCAATAGCGGGATCGGCAACTACAATGAGCAGTTCTTC
TRBD2 many TRBJ2-1 TRBV7-9 CASSYTGGKVLNEQFF TGTGCCAGCAGTTACACGGGGGGTAAGGTATTGAATGAGCAGTTCTTC
. . TRBJ2-2 TRBV5-4 CASRTTGNTGELFF TGTGCCAGCAGGACGACAGGGAACACCGGGGAGCTGTTTTTT
. many TRBJ2-6 TRBV29-1 CSVSQGGFSGANVLTF TGCAGCGTTTCCCAGGGGGGATTCTCTGGGGCCAACGTCCTGACTTTC
. many TRBJ1-5 TRBV19 CASSTRDPSNQPQHF TGTGCCAGTAGTACCCGGGATCCCAGCAATCAGCCCCAGCATTTT
TRBD1 many TRBJ2-2 TRBV20-1 CSAPFGGQSLTGELFF TGCAGTGCTCCGTTTGGGGGACAGTCCCTCACCGGGGAGCTGTTTTTT
. few TRBJ1-6 TRBV6-2/TRBV6-3 CASTNFLQGNSPLHF TGTGCCAGCACCAACTTCTTACAGGGAAATTCACCCCTCCACTTT
. . TRBJ2-4 TRBV19 CASSIGQAWAKNIQYF TGTGCCAGTAGTATCGGGCAGGCCTGGGCCAAAAACATTCAGTACTTC
. . TRBJ2-1 TRBV24-1 CATSDLDRPNEQFF TGTGCCACCAGTGATTTAGACCGACCCAATGAGCAGTTCTTC
TRBD2 . TRBJ2-2 TRBV20-1 CSARDPRGGLELFF TGCAGTGCTAGAGACCCCCGGGGGGGGTTGGAGCTGTTTTTT
TRBD1 many TRBJ1-1 TRBV12-3/TRBV12-4 CASSVWTGDPEAFF TGTGCCAGCTCAGTTTGGACAGGGGATCCTGAAGCTTTCTTT
. many TRBJ1-2 TRBV18 CASSPRTGVDYGYTF TGTGCCAGCTCACCGAGGACCGGAGTAGACTATGGCTACACCTTC
TRBD2 many TRBJ2-2 TRBV27 CASSRQDLAGVSGELFF TGTGCCAGCAGCCGACAAGACCTAGCGGGAGTGTCCGGGGAGCTGTTTTTT
TRBD2 few TRBJ2-7 TRBV20-1 CSARVSGGAGGYEQYF TGCAGTGCTAGAGTCTCGGGGGGGGCCGGTGGGTACGAGCAGTACTTC
. few TRBJ2-5 TRBV10-3 CAISAGPATLQETQYF TGTGCCATCAGTGCTGGCCCGGCTACCCTTCAAGAGACCCAGTACTTC
TRBD1 many TRBJ1-5 TRBV30 CAWSALGQGLWRSNQPQHF TGTGCCTGGAGCGCTTTGGGACAGGGGCTTTGGAGGAGCAATCAGCCCCAGCATTTT
. many TRBJ2-7 TRBV16 CASSPPNRAYEQYF TGTGCCAGCAGCCCACCGAACAGGGCCTACGAGCAGTACTTC
. few TRBJ2-7 TRBV6-5 CASSYSSSGSYEQYF TGTGCCAGCAGTTACTCTTCCTCTGGGTCCTACGAGCAGTACTTC
. . TRBJ1-5 TRBV2 CASSADRQVTAQHF TGTGCCAGCAGCGCGGATCGACAGGTTACGGCCCAGCATTTT
TRBD2 . TRBJ2-1 TRBV27 CASSLSASGSYEQFF TGTGCCAGCAGTTTATCGGCTAGCGGGAGTTATGAGCAGTTCTTC
TRBD2 . TRBJ2-3 TRBV28 CASSLPGGGTDTQYF TGTGCCAGCAGTTTACCGGGAGGGGGCACAGATACGCAGTATTTT
. many TRBJ2-1 TRBV18 CASSPNGDNEQFF TGTGCCAGCTCACCAAACGGCGACAATGAGCAGTTCTTC
. . TRBJ1-6 TRBV16 CASSQSRTTNSPLHF TGTGCCAGCAGCCAATCAAGGACTACAAACTCACCCCTCCACTTT
. many TRBJ2-2 TRBV2 CASREQGAGELFF TGTGCCAGCAGAGAACAGGGAGCCGGGGAGCTGTTTTTT
. many TRBJ2-3 TRBV7-2 CATKGWGTDTQYF TGTGCCACTAAGGGGTGGGGCACAGATACGCAGTATTTT
. . TRBJ1-1 TRBV7-2 CASSSSWGSNTEAFF TGTGCCAGCAGCTCGTCCTGGGGGTCGAACACTGAAGCTTTCTTT
TRBD2 . TRBJ2-3 TRBV11-3 CASSPLGLAGVRTDTQYF TGTGCCAGCAGCCCTCTGGGACTAGCGGGAGTACGCACAGATACGCAGTATTTT
. many TRBJ1-1 TRBV3-1 CASSQVRGASTEAFF TGTGCCAGCAGCCAAGTACGAGGGGCTAGCACTGAAGCTTTCTTT
. many TRBJ2-3 TRBV12-3/TRBV12-4 CASSSHNTQYF TGTGCCAGCAGTTCACACAATACGCAGTATTTT
. many TRBJ2-1 TRBV20-1 CSAREAREQFF TGCAGTGCTAGAGAAGCTAGAGAGCAGTTCTTC
. many TRBJ2-1 TRBV30 CAWSVSGDNEQFF TGTGCCTGGAGTGTGTCAGGGGACAATGAGCAGTTCTTC
. few TRBJ2-3 TRBV2 CASSDSQDTQYF TGTGCCAGCAGTGACTCTCAAGATACGCAGTATTTT
. . TRBJ2-4 TRBV19 CASSPGGRGYIQYF TGTGCCAGTAGTCCCGGAGGAAGGGGGTACATTCAGTACTTC
. few TRBJ1-1 TRBV29-1 CSVEVRGNTEAFF TGCAGCGTTGAAGTGAGGGGCAACACTGAAGCTTTCTTT
. many TRBJ1-1 TRBV29-1 CSGRDLNTEAFF TGCAGCGGGAGAGATCTGAACACTGAAGCTTTCTTT
TRBD2 few TRBJ2-1 TRBV4-3 CASSQDGTRNEQFF TGCGCCAGCAGCCAAGACGGGACTAGGAATGAGCAGTTCTTC
. many TRBJ2-1 TRBV9 CASSVATVPSNEQFF TGTGCCAGCAGCGTAGCTACTGTGCCATCCAATGAGCAGTTCTTC
. many TRBJ2-5 TRBV2 CASSDHRQETQYF TGTGCCAGCAGTGATCACAGGCAAGAGACCCAGTACTTC
TRBD2 few TRBJ2-1 TRBV25-1 CASRGLAGGHQFF TGTGCCAGCAGGGGACTAGCGGGGGGGCACCAGTTCTTC
TRBD1 . TRBJ1-5 TRBV5-1 CASRPTGDGNQPQHF TGCGCCAGCAGACCTACAGGGGATGGCAATCAGCCCCAGCATTTT
. . TRBJ1-2 TRBV3-1 CASSQSTAVYGYTF TGTGCCAGCAGCCAGTCGACAGCCGTCTATGGCTACACCTTC
TRBD2 many TRBJ2-2 TRBV7-6 CASSSSGGNTGELFF TGTGCCAGCAGCTCTAGCGGGGGGAACACCGGGGAGCTGTTTTTT
. few TRBJ2-7 TRBV7-6 CASSRSGDSSYEQYF TGTGCCAGCAGCCGAAGCGGGGACAGTTCCTACGAGCAGTACTTC
. many TRBJ1-2 TRBV2 CASILSGTSLGYTF TGTGCCAGCATTCTGAGTGGGACTTCGCTTGGCTACACCTTC